This T cell receptor beta chain was sequenced in a study of shared clonotypes between healthy human individuals. Study details: CD4 naive cells filled three plates per donor, CD4 memory three, CD8 naive two and CD8 memory one.

Profiled with immunoSEQ multiplex PCR; TCRdb holds only in-frame clones, not every one. The sample carries about 2.3 million clones, about 90% recorded once. Turning to this clone: Its antigen is unidentified.

Germline loops: CDR1 MDHEN, CDR2 SYDVKM. V was clipped by 1 base and J by 10 bases, with 16 bases between them. The CDR3 sequence is 15 residues long. Findings and limits, study-wide: Naive subsets typically showed greater estimated richness than memory subsets. Some clonotypes were shared by all four sorted-subset donors, while others were not shared. The non-shared ones had lower generation probabilities than the shared ones.

The sample consisted of naive CD4+ T cells from PBMCs. As to subset: CD45RA+ positively selected. The source is a man younger than 30 in good health. Some clones in this sample may be carry-over from other donors' samples. V gene TRBV28 combines with J gene TRBJ1-4; possible D gene TRBD1, 6 bases. The CDR3 spells CASSLSSGAGGKLFF. In DNA, the CDR3 is TGTGCCAGCAGTTTATCATCAGGGGCGGGGGGAAAACTGTTTTTT.